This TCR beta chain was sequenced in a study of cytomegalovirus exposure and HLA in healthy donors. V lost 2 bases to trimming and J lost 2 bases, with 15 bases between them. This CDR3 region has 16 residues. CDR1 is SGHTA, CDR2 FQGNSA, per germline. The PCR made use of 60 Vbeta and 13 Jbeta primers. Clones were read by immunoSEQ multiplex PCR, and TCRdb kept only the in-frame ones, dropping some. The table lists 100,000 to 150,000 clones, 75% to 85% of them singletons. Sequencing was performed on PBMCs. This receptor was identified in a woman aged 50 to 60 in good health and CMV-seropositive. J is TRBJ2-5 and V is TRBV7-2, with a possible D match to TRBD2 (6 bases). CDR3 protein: CASSLPGLGGQETQYF. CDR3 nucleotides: TGTGCCAGCAGCTTACCGGGACTTGGGGGGCAAGAGACCCAGTACTTC.